This TCR beta chain was documented in a study of cytomegalovirus exposure and HLA in healthy donors. General observations from the study: It was reported that the classifier diagnosed cytomegalovirus status with high specificity and sensitivity in both the original and validation cohorts. Some V segments could not be told apart, so they were left out, TRBV6-2 and TRBV6-3 among them.

With 60 Vbeta and 13 Jbeta primers, the PCR was carried out. Original data processing: About 10 million shared chains were among some 80 million unique TCR beta chains counted in a later analysis. The method was immunoSEQ multiplex PCR; TCRdb's version includes in-frame clones alone and lacks a portion of them. D and trimming were read from the DNA, whereas the V and J calls and clone size are those reported in that table. The sample table includes some 120,000 clones. The V end was cut by 7 bases, the J end by 0 bases, with 6 bases between. Germline CDR1 and CDR2: MNHEY and SVGAGI. The CDR3 is made up of 12 amino acids. Remarks on this clone: Its antigen is not known.

This chain joins TRBV6-5 and TRBJ1-1, with D uncertain. The sequencing input was PBMCs. The TCR comes from a man in his forties in good health and CMV-seronegative. The CDR3 loop is CASTTLNTEAFF. Here the CDR3 DNA reads TGTGCCAGCACTACTTTGAACACTGAAGCTTTCTTT.